The subject of this entry is one TCR beta chain. These data are taken from a study of ipilimumab plus nivolumab after autologous stem cell transplantation. Study information: DLBCL patients had primary refractory or relapsed disease.

Checkpoint therapy with ipilimumab 1 mg/kg began 14 to 28 days after transplant. Patients received nivolumab 3 mg/kg at weeks 1, 4, 7, 10, then fortnightly to week 26. The germline gives CDR1 SGHVS, CDR2 FQNEAQ. Trimming took off 1 base at V and 1 base at J, with 13 bases between the two ends. This CDR3 spans 16 amino acids. Measured with immunoSEQ multiplex PCR; TCRdb has only the in-frame clones, and not every one. The sample has about 20,000 clones, 74% seen once. The V call is TRBV7-8, the J call TRBJ1-1; D is uncertain. This clonotype was sampled from a male donor with diffuse large B-cell lymphoma. The sample was PBMCs, taken in a trial of ipilimumab plus nivolumab as post-transplant consolidation. This CDR3 reads CASSLGEGRTNTEAFF. In nucleotides, the CDR3 is TGTGCCAGCAGCTTAGGAGAGGGTAGGACGAACACTGAAGCTTTCTTT.